These 9 T cell receptor beta chains share one sample of origin, sequenced in a study of identical twins. Using its own MiXCR run on the 5' RACE reads, TCRdb lists one record per CDR3 protein. The sample contains approximately 220,000 distinct CDR3 sequences, around 8.1% of which appear only once. The same sample was also used in a study of yellow fever vaccine responses in identical twins.

The sequenced sample was memory (CD45RO+) T cells sorted from blood. These TCRs come from a woman between 18 and 29 years old in good health.

This sequence joins TRBV9 and TRBJ2-1; 7 positions agree with TRBD1. CDR3 length: 15 residues. J was trimmed by 4 bases and V by 4 bases; bases with no gene match: 8. The V gene's germline CDR1 is SGDLS and CDR2 YYNGEE. In nucleotides, the CDR3 is TGTGCCAGCAGCTCGGGACAGAAATTATACAATGAGCAGTTCTTC. Translating gives CASSSGQKLYNEQFF.

This clonotype was seen at least ten times. The genes are TRBV5-1 and TRBJ1-2; D is possibly TRBD1 (6 bases). Germline-derived CDR1 and CDR2 are SGHRS and YFSETQ. Deletions cut 7 bases from V and 2 bases from J, with 12 bases between. This CDR3 spans 13 amino acids. The CDR3 loop reads CASSPGQNYGYTF. The CDR3 DNA follows: TGCGCCAGCTCCCCAGGACAGAACTATGGCTACACCTTC.

At least ten counts were recorded for this clonotype. The V and J genes are TRBV7-9 and TRBJ1-6; D unresolved. V lost 5 bases to trimming and J lost 7 bases, with 15 bases between them. The CDR3 loop spans 15 amino acids. Germline loops: CDR1 SEHNR, CDR2 FQNEAQ (reference sequence). The CDR3 sequence is CASSGARRVNSPLHF. The CDR3 DNA follows: TGTGCCAGCAGCGGAGCCCGGAGGGTGAATTCACCCCTCCACTTT.

This clonotype was observed many times. The CDR3 sequence is CSPGGGGTGELFF. CDR3 coding DNA: TGCAGCCCCGGTGGAGGGGGAACCGGGGAGCTGTTTTTT. The chain employs TRBV29-1 and TRBJ2-2; tentatively, D is TRBD1 or TRBD2 (6 bases each). The V end lost 8 bases, the J end lost 5 bases, and 15 bases lay between the germline ends. Germline CDR1 reads SQVTM; CDR2 reads ANQGSEA. This CDR3 contains 13 residues.

A few counts support this clonotype. This sequence joins TRBV20-1 and TRBJ1-5; 7 nucleotides line up with TRBD1. The length of the CDR3 is 15 residues. The germline V gene has CDR1 DFQATT and CDR2 SNEGSKA (reference sequence). CDR3 in DNA: TGCGGATTTTGGCCAGGGGGTAATAGCAATCAGCCCCAGCATTTT. The encoded protein is CGFWPGGNSNQPQHF.

This clonotype was counted only a few times. The chain employs TRBV6-2 or TRBV6-3 and TRBJ2-3; TRBD2 agrees at 10 bases. Germline V gene lookup returns CDR1 MNHEY and CDR2 SVGEGT. Trimming took 4 bases from V and 2 from J; bases not matched to a gene: 6. This CDR3 contains 16 residues. DNA for the CDR3: TGTGCCAGCAGTTCCGCGACTAGCGGGCACACAGATACGCAGTATTTT. It encodes CASSSATSGHTDTQYF.

This clonotype was found many times. The chain uses TRBV28 and TRBJ2-1; D gene unclear. The CDR3 has 12 residues. Germline V gene sequence: CDR1 MDHEN, CDR2 SYDVKM. V was trimmed by 2 bases and J by 9 bases, leaving 8 bases between them. CDR3 sequence (DNA): TGTGCCAGCAGTTTAAAAGGGCTTGAGCAGTTCTTC. Translating gives CASSLKGLEQFF.

This clonotype was seen more than once but under ten times. This chain links TRBV7-2 with TRBJ1-2; 9 nucleotides line up with TRBD1. Germline V gene sequence: CDR1 SGHTA, CDR2 FQGNSA. The CDR3 covers 16 residues. With 5 bases clipped from V and 8 bases from J, the junction kept 15 bases outside the gene matches. This chain's CDR3 is CASSPHMGQGERGYTF. The CDR3 coding sequence is TGTGCCAGCAGCCCTCACATGGGACAGGGAGAGAGGGGCTACACCTTC.

This chain uses TRBV20-1 with TRBJ2-2; 10 positions agree with TRBD2. Germline V gene lookup returns CDR1 DFQATT and CDR2 SNEGSKA (reference sequence). The junction had 8 bases not matched to a gene; V was cut back by 3 bases and J by 7 bases. This CDR3 is 15 amino acids long. The CDR3 DNA reads as TGCAGTGCTAGTGGCAGCGGGGGGGCGATCGGGGAGCTGTTTTTT. Protein product: CSASGSGGAIGELFF.